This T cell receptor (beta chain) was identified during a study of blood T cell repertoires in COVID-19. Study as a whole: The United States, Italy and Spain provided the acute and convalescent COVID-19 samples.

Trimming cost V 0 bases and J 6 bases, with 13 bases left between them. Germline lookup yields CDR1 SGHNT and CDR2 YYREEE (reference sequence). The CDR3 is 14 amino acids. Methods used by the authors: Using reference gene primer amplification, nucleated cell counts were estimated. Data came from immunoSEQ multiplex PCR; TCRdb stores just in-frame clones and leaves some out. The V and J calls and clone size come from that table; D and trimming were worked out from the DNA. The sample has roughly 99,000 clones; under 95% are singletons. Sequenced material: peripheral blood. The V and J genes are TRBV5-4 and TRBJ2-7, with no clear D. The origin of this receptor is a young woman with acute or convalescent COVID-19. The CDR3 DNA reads TGTGCCAGCAGCTTGGAGGTAGGAGTTAGCGAGCAGTACTTC. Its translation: CASSLEVGVSEQYF.